This TCR beta chain comes out of a study of regulatory T cells in long-lasting Graves disease. Time point specified: newly diagnosed GD, antithyroid drugs for less than 3 months. The TCR library was prepared using RNA isolated from PBMCs. Building of the TCR beta libraries involved iRepertoire HTBI primers and Arm-PCR of CDR3 regions. TCRdb independently ran MiXCR on the multiplex PCR reads; one entry per CDR3 protein. This sample yields fewer than 550,000 distinct CDR3 sequences, of which 15% to 20% are seen a single time; about 25% belongs to the top ten. The CDR3 contains 17 residues. Germline assignment: CDR1 DFQATT and CDR2 SNEGSKA (reference sequence). V was pared by 0 bases and J by 9 bases, with 8 bases of the junction left unmatched. This clonotype was seen repeatedly, ten times or more. This sample also belongs to another study, concerning T cells in Graves' hyperthyroidism and ophthalmopathy.

Here the sequenced sample was peripheral blood mononuclear cells (PBMCs), taken at new diagnosis, from a patient treated with antithyroid drugs. This rearrangement joins TRBV20-1 to TRBJ2-1, with TRBD2 identical over 16 bases. The TCR was taken from a woman under 30 with Graves disease. The CDR3 nucleotides read TGCAGTGCTAGAGAAGGACCGGGACTAGCGGGAGGGAGTGAGCAGTTCTTC. Translation gives CSAREGPGLAGGSEQFF.